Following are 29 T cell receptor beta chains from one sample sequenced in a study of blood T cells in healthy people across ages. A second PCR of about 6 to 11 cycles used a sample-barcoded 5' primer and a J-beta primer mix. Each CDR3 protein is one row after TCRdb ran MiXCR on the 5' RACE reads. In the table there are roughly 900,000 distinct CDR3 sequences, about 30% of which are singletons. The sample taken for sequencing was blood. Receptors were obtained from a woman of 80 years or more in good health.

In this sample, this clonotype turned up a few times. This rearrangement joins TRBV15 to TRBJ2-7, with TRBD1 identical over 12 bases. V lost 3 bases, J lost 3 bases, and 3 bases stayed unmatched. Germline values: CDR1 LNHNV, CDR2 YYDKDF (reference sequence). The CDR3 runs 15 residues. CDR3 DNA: TGTGCCACCAGCAGGGGGACAGGGGGCCACTACGAGCAGTACTTC. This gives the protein CATSRGTGGHYEQYF.

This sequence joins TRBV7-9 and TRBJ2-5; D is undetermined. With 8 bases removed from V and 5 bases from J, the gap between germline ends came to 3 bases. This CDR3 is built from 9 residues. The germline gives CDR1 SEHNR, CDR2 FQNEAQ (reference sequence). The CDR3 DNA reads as TGTGCCAGCGATGAGACCCAGTACTTC. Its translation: CASDETQYF.

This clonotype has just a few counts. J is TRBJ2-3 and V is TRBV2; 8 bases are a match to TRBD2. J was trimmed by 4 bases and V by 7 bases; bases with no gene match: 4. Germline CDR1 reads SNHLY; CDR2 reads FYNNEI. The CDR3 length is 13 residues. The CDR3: CASKTGGPDTQYF. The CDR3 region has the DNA TGTGCCAGCAAGACGGGGGGGCCAGATACGCAGTATTTT. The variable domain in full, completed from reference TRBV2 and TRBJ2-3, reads EPEVTQTPSHQVTQMGQEVILRCVPISNHLYFYWYRQILGQKVEFLVSFYNNEISEKSEIFDDQFSVERPDGSNFTLKIRSTKLEDSAMYFCASKTGGPDTQYFGPGTRLTVL.

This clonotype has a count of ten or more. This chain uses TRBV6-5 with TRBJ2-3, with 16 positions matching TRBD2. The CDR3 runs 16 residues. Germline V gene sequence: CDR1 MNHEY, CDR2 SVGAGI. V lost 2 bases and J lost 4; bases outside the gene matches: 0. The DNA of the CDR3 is TGTGCCAGCAGTTACGGGACTAGCGGGGGGGCAGATACGCAGTATTTT. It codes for CASSYGTSGGADTQYF.

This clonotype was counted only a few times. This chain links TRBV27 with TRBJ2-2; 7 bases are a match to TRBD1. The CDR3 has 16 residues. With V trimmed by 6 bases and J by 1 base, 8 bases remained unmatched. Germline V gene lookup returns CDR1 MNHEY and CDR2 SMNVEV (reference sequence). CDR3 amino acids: CASSQSRTGNTGELFF. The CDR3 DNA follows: TGTGCCAGCAGCCAATCACGGACAGGGAACACCGGGGAGCTGTTTTTT.

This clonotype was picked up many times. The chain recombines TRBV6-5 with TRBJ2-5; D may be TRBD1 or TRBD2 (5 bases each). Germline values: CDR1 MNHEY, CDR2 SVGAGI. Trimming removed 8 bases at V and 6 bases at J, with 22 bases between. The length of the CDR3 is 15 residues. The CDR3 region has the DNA TGTGCCAGCCAACCTGCAGGGTCGGGGAAACAGACCCAGTACTTC. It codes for CASQPAGSGKQTQYF.

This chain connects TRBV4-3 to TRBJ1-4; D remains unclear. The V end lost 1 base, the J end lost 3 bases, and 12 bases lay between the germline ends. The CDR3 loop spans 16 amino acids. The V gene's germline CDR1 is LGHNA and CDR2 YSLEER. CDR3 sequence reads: CASSQGNSNANEKLFF. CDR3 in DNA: TGCGCCAGCAGCCAAGGAAACAGCAATGCTAATGAAAAACTGTTTTTT.

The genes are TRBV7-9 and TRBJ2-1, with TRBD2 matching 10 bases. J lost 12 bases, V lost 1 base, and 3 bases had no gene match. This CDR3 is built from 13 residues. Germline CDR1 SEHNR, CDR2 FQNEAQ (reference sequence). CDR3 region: CASSLGTSGRQFF. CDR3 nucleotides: TGTGCCAGCAGCTTAGGGACTAGCGGCAGGCAGTTCTTC.

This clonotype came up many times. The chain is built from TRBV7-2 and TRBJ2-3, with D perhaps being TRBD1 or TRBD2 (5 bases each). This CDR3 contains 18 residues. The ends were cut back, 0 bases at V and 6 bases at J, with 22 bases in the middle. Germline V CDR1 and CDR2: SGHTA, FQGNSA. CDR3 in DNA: TGTGCCAGCAGCTTAGCTGTTCTCCGGGGACCCTCAAGGGATACGCAGTATTTT. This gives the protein CASSLAVLRGPSRDTQYF.

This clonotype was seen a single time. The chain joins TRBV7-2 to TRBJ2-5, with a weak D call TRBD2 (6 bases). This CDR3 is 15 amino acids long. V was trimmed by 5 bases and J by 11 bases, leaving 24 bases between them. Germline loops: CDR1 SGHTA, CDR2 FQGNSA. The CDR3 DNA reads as TGTGCCAGCAGCCATCAGAGGAGGGCGCTTACGCAGCAGTACTTC. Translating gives CASSHQRRALTQQYF.

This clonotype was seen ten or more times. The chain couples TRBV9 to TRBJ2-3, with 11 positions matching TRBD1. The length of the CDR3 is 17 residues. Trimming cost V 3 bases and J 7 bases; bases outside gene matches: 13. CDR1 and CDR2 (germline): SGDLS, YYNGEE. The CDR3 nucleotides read TGTGCCAGCAGCGGAGGCCCCGGGACAGGGGGAGGTAATACGCAGTATTTT. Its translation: CASSGGPGTGGGNTQYF.

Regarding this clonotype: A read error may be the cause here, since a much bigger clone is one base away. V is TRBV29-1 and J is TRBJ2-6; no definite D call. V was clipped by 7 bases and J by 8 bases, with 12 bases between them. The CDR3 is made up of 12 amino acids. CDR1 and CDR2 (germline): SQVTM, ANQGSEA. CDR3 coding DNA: TGCAGCGGTACCATAGGGACCAACGTCCTGACTTTC. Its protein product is CSGTIGTNVLTF.

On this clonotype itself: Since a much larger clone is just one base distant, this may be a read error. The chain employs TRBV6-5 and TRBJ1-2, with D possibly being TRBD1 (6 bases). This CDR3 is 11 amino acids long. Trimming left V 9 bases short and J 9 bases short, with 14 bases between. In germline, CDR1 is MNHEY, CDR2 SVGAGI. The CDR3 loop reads CASRQDLRYTF. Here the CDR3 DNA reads TGTGCCAGTAGACAGGATTTGCGCTACACCTTC.

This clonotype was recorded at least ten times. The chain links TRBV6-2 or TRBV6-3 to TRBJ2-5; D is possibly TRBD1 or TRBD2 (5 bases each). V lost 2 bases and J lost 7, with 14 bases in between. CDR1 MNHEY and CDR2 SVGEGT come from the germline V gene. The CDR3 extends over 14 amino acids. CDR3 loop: CASSYGGPLRTQYF. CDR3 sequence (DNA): TGTGCCAGCAGTTACGGGGGACCCCTTCGGACCCAGTACTTC.

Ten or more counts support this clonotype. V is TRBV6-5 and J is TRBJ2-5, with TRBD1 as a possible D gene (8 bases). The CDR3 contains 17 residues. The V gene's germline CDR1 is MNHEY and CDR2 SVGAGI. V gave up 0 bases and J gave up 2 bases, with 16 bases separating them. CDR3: CASSYSRTGRDQETQYF. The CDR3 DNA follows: TGTGCCAGCAGTTACTCGAGGACAGGGAGGGATCAAGAGACCCAGTACTTC.

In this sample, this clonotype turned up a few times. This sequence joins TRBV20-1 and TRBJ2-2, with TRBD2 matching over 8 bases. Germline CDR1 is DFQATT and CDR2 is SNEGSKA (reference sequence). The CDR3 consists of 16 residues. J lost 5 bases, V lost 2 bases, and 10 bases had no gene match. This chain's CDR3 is CSARSPQRGRTGELFF. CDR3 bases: TGCAGTGCTAGATCTCCCCAGCGGGGGAGGACCGGGGAGCTGTTTTTT.

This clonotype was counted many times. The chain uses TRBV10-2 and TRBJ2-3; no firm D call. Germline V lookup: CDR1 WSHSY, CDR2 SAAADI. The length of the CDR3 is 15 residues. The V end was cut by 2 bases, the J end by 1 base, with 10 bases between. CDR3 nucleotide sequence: TGCGCCAGCAGTGAGCTCAATCGCGGCACAGATACGCAGTATTTT. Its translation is CASSELNRGTDTQYF.

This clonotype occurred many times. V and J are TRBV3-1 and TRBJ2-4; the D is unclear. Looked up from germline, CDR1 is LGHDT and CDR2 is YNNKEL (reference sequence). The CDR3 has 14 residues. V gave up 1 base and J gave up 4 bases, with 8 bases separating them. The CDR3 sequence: CASSQVVGKNIQYF. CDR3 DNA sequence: TGTGCCAGCAGCCAAGTTGTGGGGAAAAACATTCAGTACTTC.

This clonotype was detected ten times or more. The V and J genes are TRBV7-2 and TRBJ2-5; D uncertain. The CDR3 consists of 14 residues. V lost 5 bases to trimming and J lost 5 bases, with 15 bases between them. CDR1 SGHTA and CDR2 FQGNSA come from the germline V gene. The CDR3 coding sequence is TGTGCCAGCAGCAAGATGCTGGGCAGGGAGACCCAGTACTTC. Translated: CASSKMLGRETQYF.

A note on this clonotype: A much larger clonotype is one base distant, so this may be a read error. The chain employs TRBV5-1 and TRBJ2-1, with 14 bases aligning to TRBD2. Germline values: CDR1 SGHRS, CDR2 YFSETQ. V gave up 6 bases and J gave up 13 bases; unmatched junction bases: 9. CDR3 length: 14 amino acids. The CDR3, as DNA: TGCGCCAGCACGACTAGCGGGGGGGAAGAGACCCAGTTCTTC. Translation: CASTTSGGEETQFF.

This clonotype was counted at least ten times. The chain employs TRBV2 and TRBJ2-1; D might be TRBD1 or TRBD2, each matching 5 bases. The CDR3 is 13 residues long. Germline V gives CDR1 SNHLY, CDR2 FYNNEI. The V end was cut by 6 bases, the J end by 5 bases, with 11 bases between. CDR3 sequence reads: CASRGPPHNEQFF. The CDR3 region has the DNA TGTGCCAGCAGGGGACCCCCCCACAATGAGCAGTTCTTC.

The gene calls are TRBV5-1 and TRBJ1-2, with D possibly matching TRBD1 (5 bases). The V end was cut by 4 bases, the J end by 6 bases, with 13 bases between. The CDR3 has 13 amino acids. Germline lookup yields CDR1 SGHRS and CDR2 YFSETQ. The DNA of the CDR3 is TGCGCCAGCAGCCCATTAGGGGAGAATGGCTACACCTTC. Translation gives CASSPLGENGYTF.

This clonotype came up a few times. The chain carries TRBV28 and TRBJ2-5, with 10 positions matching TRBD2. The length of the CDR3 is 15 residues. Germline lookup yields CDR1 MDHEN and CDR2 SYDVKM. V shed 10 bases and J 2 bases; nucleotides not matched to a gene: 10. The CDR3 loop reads CATRGSGGEQETQYF. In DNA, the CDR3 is TGTGCCACCCGGGGAAGCGGGGGGGAACAAGAGACCCAGTACTTC.

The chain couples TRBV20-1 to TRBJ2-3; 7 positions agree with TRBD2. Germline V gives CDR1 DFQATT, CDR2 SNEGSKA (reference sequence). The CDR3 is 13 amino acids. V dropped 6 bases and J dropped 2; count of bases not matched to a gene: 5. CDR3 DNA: TGCAGTGCCAGGGACTACGACACAGATACGCAGTATTTT. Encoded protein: CSARDYDTDTQYF.

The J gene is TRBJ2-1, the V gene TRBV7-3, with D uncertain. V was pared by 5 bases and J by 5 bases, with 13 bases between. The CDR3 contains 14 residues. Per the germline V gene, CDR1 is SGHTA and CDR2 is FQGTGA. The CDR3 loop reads CASSPGRLNNEQFF. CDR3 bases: TGTGCCAGCAGCCCTGGTCGGCTTAACAATGAGCAGTTCTTC.

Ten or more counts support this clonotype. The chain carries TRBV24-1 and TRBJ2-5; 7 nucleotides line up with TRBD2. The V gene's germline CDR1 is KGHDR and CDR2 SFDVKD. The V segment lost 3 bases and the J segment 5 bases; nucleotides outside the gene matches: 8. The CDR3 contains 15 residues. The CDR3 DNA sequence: TGTGCCACCAGTGATCCCGGGACTATAGAGGAGACCCAGTACTTC. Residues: CATSDPGTIEETQYF.

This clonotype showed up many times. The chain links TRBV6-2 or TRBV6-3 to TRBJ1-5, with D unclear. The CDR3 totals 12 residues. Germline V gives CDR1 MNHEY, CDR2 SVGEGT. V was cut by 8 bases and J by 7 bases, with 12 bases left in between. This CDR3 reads CASHSPGQPQHF. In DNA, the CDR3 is TGTGCCAGCCACAGCCCGGGACAGCCCCAGCATTTT.

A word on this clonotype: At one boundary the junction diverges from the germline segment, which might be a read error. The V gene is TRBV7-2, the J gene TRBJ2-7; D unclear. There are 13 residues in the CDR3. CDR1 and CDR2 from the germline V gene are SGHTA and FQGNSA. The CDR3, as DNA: TGTACCAGCAGCCCACGCGGATGGTACGGGCAGTACTTC. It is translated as CTSSPRGWYGQYF.

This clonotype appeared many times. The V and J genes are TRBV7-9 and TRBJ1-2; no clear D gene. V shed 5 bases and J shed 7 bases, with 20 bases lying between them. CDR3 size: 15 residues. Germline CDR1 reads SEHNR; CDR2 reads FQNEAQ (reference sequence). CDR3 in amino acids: CASSAARTAEAGYTF. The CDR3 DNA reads TGTGCCAGCAGCGCAGCCCGGACGGCCGAGGCTGGCTACACCTTC.